The 11 T cell receptor beta chains below come from one sample, sequenced in a study of cytomegalovirus exposure and HLA in healthy donors. The PCR contained 60 Vbeta and 13 Jbeta primers. Some clones are missing from TCRdb's copy, which holds only in-frame ones; the method was immunoSEQ multiplex PCR. The sample has fewer than 250,000 clones, roughly four fifths seen once. The material sequenced was PBMCs. These receptors all come from a woman aged 25 to 39 in good health and CMV-seropositive.

This clone was picked up one time. The V gene is TRBV27, the J gene TRBJ2-1; 8 bases match TRBD2. The CDR3 is made up of 15 amino acids. Trimming took 3 bases from V and 2 from J; bases not matched to a gene: 3. Germline V CDR1 and CDR2: MNHEY, SMNVEV (reference sequence). The CDR3 DNA sequence: TGTGCCAGCAGTTTCCCGGGACTAGCCTACAATGAGCAGTTCTTC. Translated, it gives CASSFPGLAYNEQFF.

The V gene is TRBV6-6, the J gene TRBJ2-1, with 10 bases identical to TRBD2. CDR1 and CDR2 (germline): MNHNY, SVGAGI (reference sequence). The V segment lost 5 bases and the J segment 5 bases; nucleotides outside the gene matches: 3. The CDR3 is 14 amino acids. As DNA, the CDR3 is TGTGCCAGCAGTGCGCTAGCGGGAGACAATGAGCAGTTCTTC. Its protein product is CASSALAGDNEQFF.

This chain uses TRBV19 with TRBJ2-7, with a weak D call TRBD2 (6 bases). Looked up from germline, CDR1 is LNHDA and CDR2 is SQIVND (reference sequence). Trimming shortened V by 5 bases and J by 7 bases, and 21 bases separated the two germline ends. This CDR3 has 15 residues. The CDR3 region is CASSPWGETVYEQYF. Written as DNA, the CDR3 is TGTGCCAGTAGTCCTTGGGGGGAGACTGTCTATGAGCAGTACTTC.

This chain joins TRBV11-2 and TRBJ2-1; D unresolved. V was clipped by 0 bases and J by 0 bases, with 12 bases between them. The length of the CDR3 is 17 residues. Germline V gene sequence: CDR1 SGHAT, CDR2 FQNNGV. DNA for the CDR3: TGTGCCAGCAGCTTAGATGTCGGTTTTAGCTCCTACAATGAGCAGTTCTTC. This gives the protein CASSLDVGFSSYNEQFF.

This chain uses TRBV29-1 with TRBJ1-1; tentatively, D is TRBD1 (5 bases). Germline CDR1 SQVTM, CDR2 ANQGSEA. This CDR3 has 11 amino acids. Trimming left V 6 bases short and J 2 bases short, with 7 bases between. As DNA, the CDR3 is TGCAGCGTCAGGACAAACACTGAAGCTTTCTTT. Amino acid sequence: CSVRTNTEAFF.

This clone showed up just a few times. This chain links TRBV5-4 with TRBJ2-3, with TRBD2 matching over 7 bases. The CDR3 is 15 amino acids. CDR1 and CDR2 from the germline V gene are SGHNT and YYREEE (reference sequence). After removal of 5 bases from V and 5 bases from J, the junction contained 11 bases not matched to a gene. DNA for the CDR3: TGTGCCAGCAGACTAGGCGGAGCGGGAAGAGATACGCAGTATTTT. This sequence encodes CASRLGGAGRDTQYF.

This chain links TRBV7-2 with TRBJ2-7; 10 nucleotides align to TRBD2. Germline V lookup: CDR1 SGHTA, CDR2 FQGNSA. V shed 1 base, J shed 2 bases, and the junction held 5 bases outside the gene matches. The CDR3 runs 16 residues. The CDR3 protein is CASSLGSSGRAYEQYF. The CDR3 coding sequence is TGTGCCAGCAGCTTAGGGTCCAGCGGGAGGGCCTACGAGCAGTACTTC.

The V and J genes are TRBV14 and TRBJ2-7; D is undetermined. Looked up from germline, CDR1 is SGHDN and CDR2 is FVKESK. The CDR3 is 14 amino acids. V lost 3 bases and J 3 bases, leaving 12 bases between the germline ends. CDR3 region: CASSQSPFIYEQYF. The CDR3 DNA reads TGTGCCAGCAGCCAGAGTCCTTTTATCTACGAGCAGTACTTC.

CDR3 region: CASSLDRGRAYEQYF. CDR3 DNA sequence: TGTGCCAGCAGCTTGGACAGGGGCCGGGCATACGAGCAGTACTTC. This chain links TRBV11-2 with TRBJ2-7, with 9 bases lining up with TRBD1. This CDR3 has 15 residues. Germline-derived CDR1 and CDR2 are SGHAT and FQNNGV. Trimming removed 3 bases from V and 4 bases from J; junction bases left unmatched: 7.

V and J are TRBV27 and TRBJ2-1; D perhaps matches TRBD2 (6 bases). The V gene's germline CDR1 is MNHEY and CDR2 SMNVEV (reference sequence). This CDR3 contains 16 residues. V lost 5 bases and J lost 5, with 19 bases in between. The CDR3: CASSPAGQGRNNEQFF. CDR3 bases: TGTGCCAGCAGTCCCGCGGGGCAGGGAAGGAACAATGAGCAGTTCTTC.

The chain joins TRBV7-9 to TRBJ2-7, with D tentatively TRBD2 (6 bases). The CDR3 totals 14 residues. The germline CDR1 and CDR2 sequences are SEHNR and FQNEAQ (reference sequence). Deletions cut 5 bases from V and 6 bases from J, with 17 bases between. CDR3 sequence (DNA): TGTGCCAGCAGCCTACTATCGGGACTCGGCGAGCAGTACTTC. Protein product: CASSLLSGLGEQYF.